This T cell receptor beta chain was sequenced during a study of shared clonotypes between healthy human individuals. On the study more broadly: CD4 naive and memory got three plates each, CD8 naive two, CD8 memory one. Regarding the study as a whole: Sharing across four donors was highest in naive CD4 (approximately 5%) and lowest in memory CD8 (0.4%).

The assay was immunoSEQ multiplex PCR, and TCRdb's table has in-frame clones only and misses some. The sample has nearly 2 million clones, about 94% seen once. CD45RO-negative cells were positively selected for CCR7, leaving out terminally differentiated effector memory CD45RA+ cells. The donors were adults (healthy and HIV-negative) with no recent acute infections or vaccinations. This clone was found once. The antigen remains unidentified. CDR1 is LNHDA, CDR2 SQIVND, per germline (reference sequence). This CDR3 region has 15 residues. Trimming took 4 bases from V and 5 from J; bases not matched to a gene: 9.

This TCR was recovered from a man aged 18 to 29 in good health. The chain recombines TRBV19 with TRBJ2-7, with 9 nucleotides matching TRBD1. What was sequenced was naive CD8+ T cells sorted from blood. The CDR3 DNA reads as TGTGCCAGTAGTAGCAAGGGACAGGGCCGGGACGAGCAGTACTTC. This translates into CASSSKGQGRDEQYF.